These 14 T cell receptor beta chains were all obtained from the same sample, sequenced in a study of cytomegalovirus exposure and HLA in healthy donors (dated by TCRdb to the late 2010s). The library was made by the immunoSEQ multiplex PCR assay. The multiplex PCR relied on a mix of 60 forward primers for TCR Vbeta segments and 13 reverse primers for TCR Jbeta segments. TCRdb obtained this table from immuneACCESS and retained in-frame rearrangements with V and J assigned. These tables miss some clones; where compared with another copy, unresolved V genes account for less than half of the shortfall, and the remainder is unexplained. A total of 160,000 or so clones appear in this sample, roughly 79% of them only once. Approximately 13% of the sample goes to the ten largest clones. The sequenced sample was PBMCs. The receptors originated from a woman aged 45-59 years in good health and CMV-seronegative.

The chain uses TRBV7-8 and TRBJ2-7; tentative D call: TRBD1 (6 bases). CDR1 is SGHVS, CDR2 FQNEAQ, per germline. The V and J ends lost 4 bases and 3 bases respectively, with 19 bases between them. The CDR3 contains 16 residues. CDR3: CASSSPYHRAHYEQYF. CDR3 bases: TGTGCCAGCAGCTCCCCGTACCACAGGGCCCACTACGAGCAGTACTTC.

The table lists this clone with a count of one. This rearrangement joins TRBV9 to TRBJ2-1, with 14 bases lining up with TRBD2. The CDR3 totals 15 residues. The ends lost 0 bases at V and 7 bases at J; junction bases unmatched: 0. Germline V gene data show CDR1 as SGDLS and CDR2 as YYNGEE. Here the CDR3 DNA reads TGTGCCAGCAGCGTAGGGACTAGCGGGAGGAATGAGCAGTTCTTC. Amino acids: CASSVGTSGRNEQFF.

DNA for the CDR3: TGTGCCAGCAGTGAGGGGACTAGCGGGGGCCGGGGAGATACGCAGTATTTT. Its translation is CASSEGTSGGRGDTQYF. J is TRBJ2-3 and V is TRBV2, with 14 bases identical to TRBD2. The ends lost 3 bases at V and 5 bases at J; junction bases unmatched: 7. This CDR3 spans 17 amino acids. Germline V gene sequence: CDR1 SNHLY, CDR2 FYNNEI.

The rearrangement uses TRBV5-1 and TRBJ2-1, with TRBD1 identical over 7 bases. The V and J ends lost 4 bases and 9 bases, in that order; junction bases with no gene match: 7. The CDR3 length is 13 residues. Germline CDR1 SGHRS, CDR2 YFSETQ. The CDR3 sequence: CASSQRQGVEQFF. CDR3 nucleotide sequence: TGCGCCAGCAGCCAAAGACAGGGAGTTGAGCAGTTCTTC.

The chain is built from TRBV2 and TRBJ2-5, with 9 positions matching TRBD1. Germline V CDR1 and CDR2: SNHLY, FYNNEI. J lost 2 bases, V lost 5 bases, and 6 bases had no gene match. This CDR3 has 15 residues. The CDR3 protein is CASSYQGQGQETQYF. Written as DNA, the CDR3 is TGTGCCAGCAGTTACCAGGGACAGGGTCAAGAGACCCAGTACTTC.

The chain employs TRBV7-9 and TRBJ2-3; possibly TRBD2 for D (5 bases). Germline CDR1 is SEHNR and CDR2 is FQNEAQ (reference sequence). This CDR3 contains 14 residues. Trimming shortened V by 5 bases and J by 4 bases, and 13 bases separated the two germline ends. The CDR3 region has the DNA TGTGCCAGCAGCCGTAGCGTAGGCGCAGATACGCAGTATTTT. This sequence encodes CASSRSVGADTQYF.

This clone has just one count. The V call is TRBV28, the J call TRBJ1-5; no clear D gene. This CDR3 has 18 residues. Deletions cut 6 bases from V and 2 bases from J, with 23 bases between. Germline CDR1 MDHEN, CDR2 SYDVKM. The CDR3 spells CASSLNHPLWLGNQPQHF. CDR3 nucleotide sequence: TGTGCCAGCAGCCTGAACCATCCTCTTTGGCTTGGCAATCAGCCCCAGCATTTT.

The chain employs TRBV18 and TRBJ1-2; TRBD1 agrees at 7 bases. The CDR3 is made up of 17 amino acids. CDR1 is KGHSH, CDR2 LQKENI, per germline. V trimming: 3 bases; J trimming: 0 bases; junction bases outside the gene matches: 10. Here the CDR3 DNA reads TGTGCCAGCTCACCTCGGGACAGCTCAACCACTAACTATGGCTACACCTTC. It codes for CASSPRDSSTTNYGYTF.

The chain joins TRBV10-3 to TRBJ2-3; 15 positions match TRBD2. Germline V lookup: CDR1 ENHRY, CDR2 SYGVKD. Trimming at V came to 4 bases and at J to 4 bases, leaving 0 bases not matched to a gene. The CDR3 sequence is 15 residues long. The CDR3 sequence: CAISGTSGGADTQYF. In DNA form, the CDR3 reads TGTGCCATCAGTGGGACTAGCGGGGGGGCAGATACGCAGTATTTT.

The V gene is TRBV7-2, the J gene TRBJ1-4, with D tentatively TRBD1 (6 bases). This CDR3 has 15 residues. V was cut by 5 bases and J by 1 base, with 11 bases left in between. Per germline, CDR1 SGHTA and CDR2 FQGNSA. In nucleotides, the CDR3 is TGTGCCAGCAGCACTAGAGGGGGAACTAATGAAAAACTGTTTTTT. It is translated as CASSTRGGTNEKLFF.

The J gene is TRBJ1-2, the V gene TRBV28, with D tentatively TRBD1 (5 bases). This CDR3 contains 13 residues. V shed 6 bases and J shed 4 bases, with 12 bases lying between them. The germline V gene has CDR1 MDHEN and CDR2 SYDVKM. CDR3: CASSPGIAYGYTF. In DNA, the CDR3 is TGTGCCAGCAGCCCAGGGATTGCCTATGGCTACACCTTC.

V is TRBV19 and J is TRBJ1-1; 9 nucleotides align to TRBD1. CDR3 size: 16 residues. From germline, CDR1 is LNHDA and CDR2 SQIVND (reference sequence). Trimming took 3 bases from V and 5 from J; bases not matched to a gene: 10. The CDR3 region is CASSIIPGQGKTEAFF. The DNA of the CDR3 is TGTGCCAGTAGTATCATTCCGGGACAGGGAAAGACTGAAGCTTTCTTT.

CDR3: CASSSLSGRRDEQFF. The DNA of the CDR3 is TGTGCCAGCAGCTCGCTTAGCGGGAGGAGAGATGAGCAGTTCTTC. The chain couples TRBV7-7 to TRBJ2-1; 10 nucleotides agree with TRBD2. The junction had 8 bases not matched to a gene; V was cut back by 4 bases and J by 8 bases. Germline loops: CDR1 SSHAT, CDR2 FNYEAQ (reference sequence). The CDR3 spans 15 residues.

This clone appeared a single time. J is TRBJ2-2 and V is TRBV7-9; TRBD1 matches at 9 bases. This CDR3 comprises 16 residues. Germline loops: CDR1 SEHNR, CDR2 FQNEAQ (reference sequence). J lost 6 bases, V lost 0 bases, and 5 bases had no gene match. In DNA, the CDR3 is TGTGCCAGCAGCTTAGCGGTGGGACAGGGTTCCGGGGAGCTGTTTTTT. Translation: CASSLAVGQGSGELFF.